This T cell receptor beta chain was sequenced for a study of Ad26.COV2.S vaccination and SARS-CoV-2 variants. The CDR3 is 19 amino acids. With 3 bases removed from V and 2 bases from J, the gap between germline ends came to 25 bases. Germline CDR1 LGHNA, CDR2 YSLEER. Sequencing used immunoSEQ multiplex PCR; TCRdb keeps in-frame clones, though not all of them. The sample records hundreds of thousands of clones, more than 80% being singletons. The treatment: 15 to 20 received Ad26.COV2.S at low or high dose, single or two shots; several received placebo; per-sample allocation not given. Sampling was performed 63 days after the first vaccine or placebo injection.

The material was peripheral blood, obtained in a trial of Ad26.COV2.S vaccine versus placebo. This TCR came from a person between 18 and 65 years old who received the Ad26.COV2.S COVID-19 vaccine or a placebo. The chain joins TRBV4-3 to TRBJ1-1; a possible D gene is TRBD1 (6 bases). CDR3 loop: CASSQQTGTPKEENTEAFF. CDR3 DNA sequence: TGCGCCAGCAGCCAGCAAACCGGGACACCAAAAGAGGAAAACACTGAAGCTTTCTTT.